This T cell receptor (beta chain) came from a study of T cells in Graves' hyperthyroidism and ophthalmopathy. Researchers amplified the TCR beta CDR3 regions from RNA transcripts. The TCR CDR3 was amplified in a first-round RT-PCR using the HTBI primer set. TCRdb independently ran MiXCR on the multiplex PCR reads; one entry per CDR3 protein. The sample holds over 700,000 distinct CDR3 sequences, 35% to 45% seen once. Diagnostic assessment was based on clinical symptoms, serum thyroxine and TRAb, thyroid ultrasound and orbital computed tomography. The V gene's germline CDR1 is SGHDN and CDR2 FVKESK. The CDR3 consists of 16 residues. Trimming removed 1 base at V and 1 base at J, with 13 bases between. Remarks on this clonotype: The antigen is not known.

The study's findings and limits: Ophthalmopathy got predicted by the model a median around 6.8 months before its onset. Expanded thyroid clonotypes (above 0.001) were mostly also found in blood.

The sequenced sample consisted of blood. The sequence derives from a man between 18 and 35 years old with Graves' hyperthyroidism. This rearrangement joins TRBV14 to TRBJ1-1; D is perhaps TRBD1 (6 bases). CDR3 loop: CASSQGKKTGNTEAFF. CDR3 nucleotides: TGTGCCAGCAGCCAAGGAAAAAAGACAGGGAACACTGAAGCTTTCTTT. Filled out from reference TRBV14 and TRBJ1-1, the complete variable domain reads EAGVTQFPSHSVIEKGQTVTLRCDPISGHDNLYWYRRVMGKEIKFLLHFVKESKQDESGMPNNRFLAERTGGTYSTLKVQPAELEDSGVYFCASSQGKKTGNTEAFFGQGTRLTVV.